This passage covers 9 T cell receptor beta chains from one sample sequenced in a study of glioma-infiltrating T cells. Using RNA template, CDR3s of TCR alpha and beta were amplified with iRepertoire arm-PCR. MiXCR, run by TCRdb on the multiplex PCR reads, gives a single entry per CDR3 protein. The sample has 150,000 to 200,000 distinct CDR3 sequences, around 45% seen once. Specimen: glioma tissue, nonneoplastic brain tissue, or PBMCs (not recorded which). These receptors originate from a human donor with low-grade glioma or glioblastoma, undergoing nonglioma brain surgery, or in good health (not recorded which).

This rearrangement joins TRBV28 to TRBJ2-5; TRBD2 aligns across 14 bases. V lost 6 bases and J lost 2; bases outside the gene matches: 8. CDR3 size: 17 residues. Per germline, CDR1 MDHEN and CDR2 SYDVKM. The CDR3: CASRGTSGSNGQETQYF. CDR3 DNA: TGTGCCAGCAGGGGGACTAGCGGGAGTAACGGTCAAGAGACCCAGTACTTC. Looking up the rest from reference TRBV28 and TRBJ2-5 gives the full variable domain: DVKVTQSSRYLVKRTGEKVFLECVQDMDHENMFWYRQDPGLGLRLIYFSYDVKMKEKGDIPEGYSVSREKKERFSLILESASTNQTSMYLCASRGTSGSNGQETQYFGPGTRLLVL.

A word on this clonotype: The junction and the germline gene differ at one end; a read error may be behind it. This chain connects TRBV7-9 to TRBJ2-5; weak D call: TRBD1 (6 bases). The CDR3 has 14 residues. Per germline, CDR1 SEHNR and CDR2 FQNEAQ (reference sequence). CDR3 protein: CASSITGFQETKYF. The CDR3 DNA reads as TGTGCGAGCAGCATCACAGGGTTCCAAGAGACCAAGTACTTC. Together with reference TRBV7-9 and TRBJ2-5, the CDR3 gives the full variable domain: DTGVSQNPRHKITKRGQNVTFRCDPISEHNRLYWYRQTLGQGPEFLTYFQNEAQLEKSRLLSDRFSAERPKGSFSTLEIQRTEQGDSAMYLCASSITGFQETKYFGPGTRLLVL.

Turning to this clonotype: The junction shows a germline mismatch at one end, possibly a read error. This rearrangement joins TRBV7-9 to TRBJ1-5; D is possibly TRBD1 (5 bases). Germline V gene lookup returns CDR1 SEHNR and CDR2 FQNEAQ (reference sequence). CDR3 length equals 16 residues. The CDR3 protein is CASSEVREVINQHQHF. DNA of the CDR3: TGTGCCAGCAGTGAAGTCAGGGAGGTTATCAATCAGCACCAGCATTTT.

To note about this clonotype: This may stem from a read error, because a much larger clone lies one nucleotide away. This chain uses TRBV2 with TRBJ1-1; unclear D gene. Trimming removed 4 bases at V and 2 bases at J, with 8 bases between. The CDR3 length is 13 residues. Per germline, CDR1 SNHLY and CDR2 FYNNEI. The CDR3 bases are TGTGCCAGCAGTGTACAGATCAACACTGAAGCTTTCTTT. Protein: CASSVQINTEAFF.

The gene calls are TRBV10-3 and TRBJ1-5; tentative D call: TRBD1 (6 bases). CDR1 ENHRY and CDR2 SYGVKD come from the germline V gene. V was cut by 4 bases and J by 6 bases, with 19 bases left in between. The CDR3 has 16 residues. CDR3 residues: CAISGTPGTRSQPQHF. In DNA, the CDR3 is TGTGCCATCAGTGGAACTCCCGGGACAAGATCTCAGCCCCAGCATTTT.

This clonotype has at least ten counts. The V call is TRBV20-1, the J call TRBJ1-6; TRBD1 aligns across 8 bases. The CDR3 is made up of 15 amino acids. Trimming took 4 bases from V and 10 from J; bases not matched to a gene: 12. Germline V gene data show CDR1 as DFQATT and CDR2 as SNEGSKA (reference sequence). The CDR3 reads CSATLGQGARSPLHF. The DNA of the CDR3 is TGCAGTGCTACCCTTGGGCAGGGGGCACGGTCACCCCTCCACTTT.

This clonotype was observed a handful of times. The chain uses TRBV7-2 and TRBJ2-5; TRBD1 is a possible D gene (6 bases). Germline V gene lookup returns CDR1 SGHTA and CDR2 FQGNSA. The CDR3 loop spans 13 amino acids. V gave up 5 bases and J gave up 5 bases, with 12 bases separating them. CDR3 bases: TGTGCCAGCAGCCCAGGGGTCTCGGAGACCCAGTACTTC. This gives the protein CASSPGVSETQYF.

This clonotype has more than one count but fewer than ten. J is TRBJ1-5 and V is TRBV19, with D tentatively TRBD1 (5 bases). The ends were cut back, 8 bases at V and 7 bases at J, with 21 bases in the middle. The CDR3 runs 15 residues. The germline V gene has CDR1 LNHDA and CDR2 SQIVND (reference sequence). The CDR3 DNA sequence: TGTGCCAGTGTAAGCGGGGACCTTCGGGGACAGCCCCAGCATTTT. Amino acids: CASVSGDLRGQPQHF. Combining the CDR3 with reference TRBV19 and TRBJ1-5 gives the whole variable domain DGGITQSPKYLFRKEGQNVTLSCEQNLNHDAMYWYRQDPGQGLRLIYYSQIVNDFQKGDIAEGYSVSREKKESFPLTVTSAQKNPTAFYLCASVSGDLRGQPQHFGDGTRLSIL.

This clonotype has a count of ten or more. The CDR3 DNA sequence: TGTGCCAGCAGTTTAGATGGCTGGGTCACTGAAGCTTTCTTT. Protein sequence: CASSLDGWVTEAFF. The chain joins TRBV28 to TRBJ1-1; D ambiguous. The CDR3 is 14 amino acids. Trimming took 2 bases from V and 4 from J, leaving 11 bases between them. The germline CDR1 and CDR2 sequences are MDHEN and SYDVKM.